This T cell receptor (beta chain) was sequenced for a study of T cell responses to AZD1222 COVID-19 vaccine. About this clone itself: Its antigen remains unknown.

Whole-study results and caveats: Sampled repertoires all dated from after the peak T cell response.

Some clones are missing from TCRdb's copy, which holds only in-frame ones; the method was immunoSEQ multiplex PCR. The sample consists of 160,000 or so clones, 85% to 90% of them appearing once. Germline values: CDR1 MDHEN, CDR2 SYDVKM. The CDR3 spans 12 residues. Trimming stripped 1 base from V and 5 bases from J, with 6 bases between. The chain couples TRBV28 to TRBJ2-7, with D uncertain. This specimen consisted of peripheral blood, obtained on day 0 of AZD1222 vaccination. This sequence was found in an adult in good health. DNA for the CDR3: TGTGCCAGCAGTTTATATGGGAACGAGCAGTACTTC. It codes for CASSLYGNEQYF.